The source of this T cell receptor (beta chain) is a study of T-cell memory formation after mild COVID-19. Findings and caveats of the study: Clones contracting over day 15 to 85 were CD4/CD8 balanced, with later expanders leaning CD4+. Of the contracting clones, CD4+ ones lay mainly in CM and EM, and CD8+ ones in EMRA.

TCRdb used MiXCR to reprocess the 5' RACE reads, holding one entry per CDR3 protein. The table lists some 450,000 distinct CDR3 sequences, under 20% of them singletons. This clonotype was recorded a few times. Its cognate antigen is unknown. The CDR3 is 15 residues long. The trim removed 6 bases at V and 3 bases at J, leaving 5 bases unmatched. The sequence was collected from a man younger than 30 who had mild COVID-19 (a few samples of this study predate the infection). Cell type and time point are not known. The chain links TRBV12-3 or TRBV12-4 to TRBJ1-5; TRBD1 agrees at 10 bases. The source material was PBMCs or a T cell subset sorted from them (not recorded which). The DNA of the CDR3 is TGTGCCAGCAGCCACAGACAGGGGGCCAATCAGCCCCAGCATTTT. This translates into CASSHRQGANQPQHF.